A selection of T cell receptor beta chains follows, all from one sample in a study of Ad26.COV2.S vaccination and SARS-CoV-2 variants. Assay used: immunoSEQ multiplex PCR; TCRdb lists only in-frame clones, some missing. The repertoire consists of about 680,000 clones, with 89% occurring once and the leading ten covering approximately 1.5%. The specimen comprised peripheral blood, sampled in a trial of Ad26.COV2.S vaccine versus placebo. Source of these receptors: a person aged 18 to 59 who received the Ad26.COV2.S COVID-19 vaccine or a placebo. Each CDR3 is given with its conserved first and last residue. D genes are given only for firm matches. Rows may omit the clone size; those that give it use once, few, many or a size class.

D: TRBD2
V: TRBV30
size: -
J: TRBJ2-7
CDR3: CAWTNGGIGVYEQYF
DNA: TGTGCCTGGACGAACGGGGGGATCGGAGTCTACGAGCAGTACTTC

D: -
V: TRBV7-9
size: -
J: TRBJ2-2
CDR3: CASSSTGVPGELFF
DNA: TGTGCCAGCAGCTCGACGGGAGTCCCCGGGGAGCTGTTTTTT

D: -
V: TRBV6-5
size: -
J: TRBJ2-7
CDR3: CASTPRDSMNEQYF
DNA: TGTGCCAGCACTCCCCGGGATAGTATGAACGAGCAGTACTTC

D: -
V: TRBV14
size: once
J: TRBJ1-5
CDR3: CAGLKYQPQHF
DNA: TGTGCCGGACTAAAATATCAGCCCCAGCATTTT

D: -
V: TRBV3-1/TRBV3-2
size: -
J: TRBJ1-6
CDR3: CASSQLHNSPLHF
DNA: TGTGCCAGCAGCCAACTACACAATTCACCCCTCCACTTT

D: -
V: TRBV4-3
size: -
J: TRBJ1-1
CDR3: CASSQGEGGTAEAFF
DNA: TGCGCCAGCAGCCAAGGGGAAGGAGGAACCGCTGAAGCTTTCTTT

D: -
V: TRBV10-3
size: many
J: TRBJ1-3
CDR3: CAISGDRDARHTIYF
DNA: TGTGCCATCAGTGGTGACCGGGACGCTCGCCACACCATATATTTT

D: -
V: TRBV4-2
size: few
J: TRBJ1-1
CDR3: CASSQDGTEAFF
DNA: TGTGCCAGCAGCCAAGATGGGACTGAAGCTTTCTTT

D: -
V: TRBV27
size: -
J: TRBJ1-2
CDR3: CASSLGRDYGYTF
DNA: TGTGCCAGCAGTTTAGGGCGGGACTATGGCTACACCTTC

D: -
V: TRBV6-5
size: -
J: TRBJ2-5
CDR3: CASSYSTQGRFETQYF
DNA: TGTGCCAGCAGTTACTCCACACAGGGGAGGTTCGAGACCCAGTACTTC

D: -
V: TRBV21-1
size: once
J: TRBJ2-7
CDR3: CASSKAPSQGCSYEQYF
DNA: TGTGCCAGCAGCAAAGCTCCTTCACAGGGATGCTCCTACGAGCAGTACTTC

D: TRBD1
V: TRBV7-2
size: -
J: TRBJ1-1
CDR3: CASSPRLRQGTEAFF
DNA: TGTGCCAGCAGCCCCCGGTTGAGACAGGGGACTGAAGCTTTCTTT

D: TRBD2
V: TRBV9
size: -
J: TRBJ2-7
CDR3: CASSLRSLAGAYEQYF
DNA: TGTGCCAGCAGCCTCAGGTCGCTAGCGGGAGCCTACGAGCAGTACTTC

D: TRBD1
V: TRBV27
size: -
J: TRBJ2-3
CDR3: CASGPGQGVTDTQYF
DNA: TGTGCCAGCGGACCGGGACAGGGGGTTACAGATACGCAGTATTTT

D: -
V: TRBV3-1/TRBV3-2
size: few
J: TRBJ2-7
CDR3: CASSPSGTSSYEQYF
DNA: TGTGCCAGCAGCCCGTCGGGGACCAGCTCCTACGAGCAGTACTTC

D: -
V: TRBV18
size: -
J: TRBJ2-3
CDR3: CASSPQSGTDTQYF
DNA: TGTGCCAGCTCACCCCAATCCGGCACAGATACGCAGTATTTT

D: TRBD1
V: TRBV5-1
size: -
J: TRBJ1-5
CDR3: CASSQTGASNQPQHF
DNA: TGCGCCAGCAGCCAGACAGGGGCCAGCAATCAGCCCCAGCATTTT

D: -
V: TRBV20-1
size: -
J: TRBJ1-1
CDR3: CSVSRLTQYTEAFF
DNA: TGCAGTGTTAGTAGGTTAACTCAATACACTGAAGCTTTCTTT

D: -
V: TRBV5-4
size: -
J: TRBJ1-2
CDR3: CASSPGQAGVRYGYTF
DNA: TGTGCCAGCAGCCCCGGCCAGGCAGGGGTTAGATATGGCTACACCTTC

D: -
V: TRBV30
size: -
J: TRBJ1-2
CDR3: CAWSVQGSYGYTF
DNA: TGTGCCTGGAGTGTACAGGGTAGCTATGGCTACACCTTC

D: -
V: TRBV25-1
size: -
J: TRBJ2-1
CDR3: CASSELGSGSYNEQFF
DNA: TGTGCCAGCAGTGAATTGGGTAGCGGCTCCTACAATGAGCAGTTCTTC

D: TRBD1
V: TRBV19
size: few
J: TRBJ1-1
CDR3: CASEDRALGTEAFF
DNA: TGTGCCAGTGAAGACAGGGCCTTGGGCACTGAAGCTTTCTTT

D: -
V: TRBV18
size: -
J: TRBJ1-1
CDR3: CASSAEYRSEAFF
DNA: TGTGCCAGCTCCGCCGAATACCGTTCCGAAGCTTTCTTT

D: TRBD1
V: TRBV6-2/TRBV6-3
size: -
J: TRBJ1-2
CDR3: CASSSPGQGSYGYTF
DNA: TGTGCCAGCAGTTCTCCGGGACAGGGCAGCTATGGCTACACCTTC

D: -
V: TRBV5-6
size: -
J: TRBJ1-2
CDR3: CASSSTGAGINYGYTF
DNA: TGTGCCAGCAGCTCGACTGGGGCGGGGATTAACTATGGCTACACCTTC

D: -
V: TRBV3-1/TRBV3-2
size: -
J: TRBJ2-3
CDR3: CASRETSTDTQYF
DNA: TGTGCCAGCAGGGAGACTAGCACAGATACGCAGTATTTT

D: -
V: TRBV19
size: -
J: TRBJ1-3
CDR3: CASTTTGNTIYF
DNA: TGTGCCAGTACCACAACAGGAAACACCATATATTTT

D: TRBD1
V: TRBV10-3
size: few
J: TRBJ2-7
CDR3: CAISESFGLQGAGTYEQYF
DNA: TGTGCCATCAGTGAGTCGTTTGGTTTACAGGGGGCGGGAACCTACGAGCAGTACTTC

D: -
V: TRBV5-8
size: -
J: TRBJ1-1
CDR3: CASSLEAAEAFF
DNA: TGTGCCAGCAGCTTGGAGGCAGCCGAAGCTTTCTTT

D: -
V: TRBV7-3
size: -
J: TRBJ2-5
CDR3: CASSSGLEETQYF
DNA: TGTGCCAGCAGCAGCGGACTCGAGGAGACCCAGTACTTC

D: -
V: TRBV5-1
size: -
J: TRBJ2-2
CDR3: CASSGNTGELFF
DNA: TGCGCCAGCAGCGGGAACACCGGGGAGCTGTTTTTT

D: -
V: TRBV11-2
size: -
J: TRBJ2-1
CDR3: CASRPTLDSVLDNEQFF
DNA: TGTGCCAGCAGGCCGACTCTGGACTCCGTCTTAGACAATGAGCAGTTCTTC

D: -
V: TRBV5-8
size: -
J: TRBJ2-5
CDR3: CASSFSGEETQYF
DNA: TGTGCCAGCAGTTTTAGCGGAGAAGAGACCCAGTACTTC

D: -
V: TRBV29-1
size: -
J: TRBJ2-1
CDR3: CSFSRGAPTNEQFF
DNA: TGCAGCTTCTCACGGGGGGCCCCTACGAATGAGCAGTTCTTC

D: -
V: TRBV7-9
size: few
J: TRBJ2-7
CDR3: CASSLVDRTYEQYF
DNA: TGTGCCAGCAGCTTAGTGGACAGAACCTACGAGCAGTACTTC

D: -
V: TRBV10-3
size: -
J: TRBJ1-1
CDR3: CAISTPTLGTEAFF
DNA: TGTGCCATCAGCACCCCGACCTTGGGGACTGAAGCTTTCTTT

D: -
V: TRBV5-1
size: -
J: TRBJ2-1
CDR3: CASSLGQNYNEQFF
DNA: TGCGCCAGCAGCTTGGGACAGAACTACAATGAGCAGTTCTTC

D: -
V: TRBV21-1
size: -
J: TRBJ2-7
CDR3: CASSKARDGSSYEQYF
DNA: TGTGCCAGCAGCAAAGCGCGGGACGGAAGCTCCTACGAGCAGTACTTC

D: TRBD1
V: TRBV2
size: -
J: TRBJ1-1
CDR3: CARRQGKGAFF
DNA: TGTGCCCGCCGACAGGGGAAGGGAGCTTTCTTT

D: TRBD1
V: TRBV7-9
size: once
J: TRBJ2-3
CDR3: CASSPTTGTGTTDTQYF
DNA: TGTGCCAGCTCCCCCACAACGGGGACAGGGACCACAGATACGCAGTATTTT

D: -
V: TRBV29-1
size: -
J: TRBJ2-5
CDR3: CSVEVGGEETQYF
DNA: TGCAGCGTTGAAGTGGGGGGAGAGGAGACCCAGTACTTC

D: -
V: TRBV4-1
size: -
J: TRBJ2-5
CDR3: CASSQVGQDPWGTQYF
DNA: TGCGCCAGCAGCCAAGTTGGGCAGGACCCCTGGGGGACCCAGTACTTC

D: -
V: TRBV30
size: -
J: TRBJ2-7
CDR3: CAWGGRSSYEQYF
DNA: TGTGCCTGGGGGGGAAGGAGCTCCTACGAGCAGTACTTC

D: -
V: TRBV6-5
size: -
J: TRBJ1-5
CDR3: CASSFSGMNQPQHF
DNA: TGTGCCAGCAGTTTCTCGGGGATGAACCAGCCCCAGCATTTT

D: TRBD1
V: TRBV5-1
size: -
J: TRBJ2-4
CDR3: CASSSGGMGAKNIQYF
DNA: TGCGCCAGCAGCTCAGGGGGCATGGGGGCCAAAAACATTCAGTACTTC

D: -
V: TRBV2
size: once
J: TRBJ1-2
CDR3: CASSDPTRGGNYGYTF
DNA: TGTGCCAGCAGTGACCCAACCCGGGGGGGAAACTATGGCTACACCTTC

D: -
V: TRBV21-1
size: -
J: TRBJ2-6
CDR3: CASRIPGQGPSGANVLTF
DNA: TGTGCCAGCAGAATTCCGGGACAGGGACCTTCTGGGGCCAACGTCCTGACTTTC

D: -
V: TRBV4-3
size: -
J: TRBJ2-5
CDR3: CASSPEGRETQYF
DNA: TGCGCCAGCAGTCCCGAAGGGCGGGAGACCCAGTACTTC

D: -
V: TRBV12-3/TRBV12-4
size: -
J: TRBJ2-7
CDR3: CASRIQGPYEQYF
DNA: TGTGCCAGCAGGATACAGGGACCCTACGAGCAGTACTTC

D: TRBD2
V: TRBV10-1
size: once
J: TRBJ2-7
CDR3: CASSESNLAGGYEQYF
DNA: TGCGCCAGCAGTGAGTCGAATCTAGCGGGGGGCTACGAGCAGTACTTC

D: TRBD2
V: TRBV24-1
size: -
J: TRBJ2-1
CDR3: CATTPQELAGNNEQFF
DNA: TGTGCCACCACCCCTCAGGAACTAGCGGGAAACAATGAGCAGTTCTTC

D: -
V: TRBV7-9
size: -
J: TRBJ2-5
CDR3: CASSLWGGETQYF
DNA: TGTGCCAGCAGCCTCTGGGGCGGGGAGACCCAGTACTTC

D: -
V: TRBV12-3/TRBV12-4
size: -
J: TRBJ2-3
CDR3: CASSRDFTDTQYF
DNA: TGTGCCAGCAGTCGGGACTTTACAGATACGCAGTATTTT